The 20 T cell receptor beta chains below were found in one sample sequenced in a study of blood T cell repertoires in COVID-19. Only in-frame clones appear in the TCRdb table, and some are missing; sequencing was by immunoSEQ multiplex PCR. The table has over 200,000 clones, 80% to 90% seen once; the top ten hold roughly 3.2%. Source material: PBMCs or T cells enriched from blood (not recorded which). These receptor sequences come from a woman aged 45-60 years in a cohort exposed to, infected with or recovered from COVID-19 (not recorded which).

The chain has TRBV5-4 and TRBJ2-5, with 8 positions matching TRBD1. The length of the CDR3 is 15 residues. Per the germline V gene, CDR1 is SGHNT and CDR2 is YYREEE (reference sequence). Trimming cost V 4 bases and J 4 bases; bases outside gene matches: 9. CDR3 sequence reads: CASSTNQGAGETQYF. For the CDR3, the DNA is TGTGCCAGCAGCACCAACCAGGGGGCAGGAGAGACCCAGTACTTC. Supplemented by reference TRBV5-4 and TRBJ2-5, the full variable domain reads ETGVTQSPTHLIKTRGQQVTLRCSSQSGHNTVSWYQQALGQGPQFIFQYYREEENGRGNFPPRFSGLQFPNYSSELNVNALELDDSALYLCASSTNQGAGETQYFGPGTRLLVL.

This clone was observed once. This chain uses TRBV13 with TRBJ2-5; D gene ambiguous. Germline V lookup: CDR1 PRHDT, CDR2 FYEKMQ (reference sequence). The CDR3 is 12 amino acids. V lost 0 bases to trimming and J lost 5 bases, with 4 bases between them. CDR3 protein: CASSLGRETQYF. The CDR3 DNA sequence: TGTGCCAGCAGCTTAGGCCGGGAGACCCAGTACTTC.

This clone was detected a few times. V is TRBV27 and J is TRBJ1-1, with 10 bases fitting TRBD1. Losses at the gene ends were 4 bases for V and 8 bases for J; bases not matched to a gene: 7. The CDR3 is made up of 14 amino acids. Germline CDR1 is MNHEY and CDR2 is SMNVEV (reference sequence). DNA of the CDR3: TGTGCCAGCAGTTGGGAAGGGACAGGGGCCGAAGCTTTCTTT. Protein sequence: CASSWEGTGAEAFF.

The chain carries TRBV6-2 or TRBV6-3 and TRBJ2-2; 8 bases fit TRBD2. The CDR3 covers 17 residues. The germline V gene has CDR1 MNHEY and CDR2 SVGEGT. Trimming cost V 5 bases and J 3 bases; bases outside gene matches: 11. The DNA for the CDR3 is TGTGCCAGCAGTCCGTGGGGGAGCGGGGGCGACACCGGGGAGCTGTTTTTT. Translation gives CASSPWGSGGDTGELFF.

This chain uses TRBV9 with TRBJ1-2; 7 bases align to TRBD1. V was pared by 3 bases and J by 6 bases, with 11 bases of the junction left unmatched. Germline-derived CDR1 and CDR2 are SGDLS and YYNGEE. The CDR3 is made up of 15 amino acids. The CDR3 DNA is TGTGCCAGCAGCGCCAACAACAGGGGCGAGGATGGCTACACCTTC. It translates to CASSANNRGEDGYTF.

The gene calls are TRBV23-1 and TRBJ1-1, with a possible D match to TRBD1 (6 bases). TRBV23-1 is an ORF, and what it does is uncertain. V dropped 6 bases and J dropped 0 bases, with 17 bases sitting between them. The CDR3 covers 16 residues. CDR3 protein: CASRQGPRGLNTEAFF. CDR3 in DNA: TGCGCCAGCAGGCAGGGGCCCCGCGGCCTGAACACTGAAGCTTTCTTT.

This chain joins TRBV6-2 or TRBV6-3 and TRBJ2-1; 9 bases match TRBD1. The CDR3 runs 15 residues. Unmatched junction bases numbered 6, after V lost 6 bases and J lost 3 bases. Germline-derived CDR1 and CDR2 are MNHEY and SVGEGT. The CDR3 loop is CASSRPGQGYNEQFF. CDR3 in DNA: TGTGCCAGCAGCCGACCGGGACAGGGCTACAATGAGCAGTTCTTC.

V is TRBV10-3 and J is TRBJ2-1; 13 bases fit TRBD2. The junction had 8 bases not matched to a gene; V was cut back by 4 bases and J by 5 bases. In germline, CDR1 is ENHRY, CDR2 SYGVKD. This CDR3 is 17 amino acids long. For the CDR3, the DNA is TGTGCCATCAGTGCCTCATGGACTAGCGGGGGAAACAATGAGCAGTTCTTC. Its protein product is CAISASWTSGGNNEQFF.

CDR3 coding DNA: TGTGCCAGCAGCCCAGACACGGGGACAGCGGGAGAGACCCAGTACTTC. As protein: CASSPDTGTAGETQYF. V is TRBV7-8 and J is TRBJ2-5, with D maybe TRBD1 (7 bases). Germline CDR1 is SGHVS and CDR2 is FQNEAQ. Trimming stripped 5 bases from V and 4 bases from J, with 20 bases between. The CDR3 sequence is 16 residues long.

The V gene is TRBV28, the J gene TRBJ1-2, with D tentatively TRBD1 (6 bases). This CDR3 spans 15 amino acids. Looked up from germline, CDR1 is MDHEN and CDR2 is SYDVKM. Trimming cost V 3 bases and J 4 bases, with 15 bases left between them. CDR3 loop: CASSFLGGLVYGYTF. In DNA form, the CDR3 reads TGTGCCAGCAGTTTCCTTGGGGGCTTGGTCTATGGCTACACCTTC.

The genes are TRBV6-2 or TRBV6-3 and TRBJ1-5; no firm D call. The CDR3 contains 15 residues. V was pared by 5 bases and J by 5 bases, with 16 bases between. Germline V gene lookup returns CDR1 MNHEY and CDR2 SVGEGT. CDR3 region: CASSTRGRFDQPQHF. CDR3 in DNA: TGTGCCAGCAGTACAAGAGGGAGGTTCGATCAGCCCCAGCATTTT.

The V gene is TRBV18, the J gene TRBJ2-1; perhaps TRBD2 as D (6 bases). The CDR3 is 15 residues long. V shed 6 bases and J shed 6 bases, with 18 bases lying between them. Germline V gene data show CDR1 as KGHSH and CDR2 as LQKENI. The CDR3 spells CASSEKGLTANEQFF. The CDR3 DNA is TGTGCCAGCTCCGAGAAGGGACTTACCGCCAATGAGCAGTTCTTC.

This clone has at least ten counts. This chain joins TRBV7-8 and TRBJ1-1, with D perhaps TRBD1 (5 bases). The CDR3 has 14 residues. Germline CDR1 and CDR2: SGHVS and FQNEAQ. V lost 5 bases and J lost 3, with 13 bases in between. The CDR3 region is CASSNQGGDTEAFF. The CDR3 DNA is TGTGCCAGCAGCAACCAGGGAGGTGACACTGAAGCTTTCTTT.

The V call is TRBV7-9, the J call TRBJ2-2, with 8 bases fitting TRBD1. CDR1 and CDR2 from the germline V gene are SEHNR and FQNEAQ (reference sequence). This CDR3 region has 16 residues. With V trimmed by 0 bases and J by 4 bases, 4 bases remained unmatched. CDR3 sequence (DNA): TGTGCCAGCAGCTTAGCCTACAGGGGGACCACCGGGGAGCTGTTTTTT. It is translated as CASSLAYRGTTGELFF.

The rearrangement links TRBV10-3 to TRBJ1-1; TRBD1 is a possible D gene (6 bases). In germline, CDR1 is ENHRY, CDR2 SYGVKD. This CDR3 contains 12 residues. V lost 4 bases to trimming and J lost 4 bases, with 7 bases between them. DNA of the CDR3: TGTGCCATCAGTGGGGGGCTCACTGAAGCTTTCTTT. Translated, it gives CAISGGLTEAFF.

The rearrangement uses TRBV4-1 and TRBJ2-7; maybe TRBD2 (5 bases). The CDR3 consists of 13 residues. The ends were cut back, 6 bases at V and 0 bases at J, with 9 bases in the middle. From germline, CDR1 is MGHRA and CDR2 YSYEKL. The CDR3 DNA reads as TGCGCCAGCAGTCGGGGAACCTCCTACGAGCAGTACTTC. It is translated as CASSRGTSYEQYF.

This clone occurred a few times. This chain uses TRBV9 with TRBJ2-1; 8 nucleotides line up with TRBD1. CDR3 length: 15 amino acids. Germline loops: CDR1 SGDLS, CDR2 YYNGEE. J was trimmed by 2 bases and V by 4 bases; bases with no gene match: 5. The CDR3 protein is CASSSRDRTYNEQFF. The CDR3 region has the DNA TGTGCCAGCAGCAGCCGGGACAGGACCTACAATGAGCAGTTCTTC.

V gene TRBV18 combines with J gene TRBJ1-2; weak D call: TRBD1 (6 bases). The ends were cut back, 0 bases at V and 4 bases at J, with 15 bases in the middle. CDR1 is KGHSH, CDR2 LQKENI, per germline. This CDR3 comprises 16 residues. This chain's CDR3 is CASSPPPMDRVYGYTF. CDR3 bases: TGTGCCAGCTCACCACCCCCAATGGACAGAGTCTATGGCTACACCTTC.

The gene calls are TRBV3-1 (or the pseudogene TRBV3-2) and TRBJ2-5, with D perhaps TRBD2 (5 bases). This CDR3 contains 13 residues. Germline assignment: CDR1 LGHDT and CDR2 YNNKEL (reference sequence). Trimming took off 5 bases at V and 7 bases at J, with 14 bases between the two ends. CDR3 bases: TGTGCCAGCAGCTTATGGACTGCGCCGACCCAGTACTTC. The encoded protein is CASSLWTAPTQYF.

This clone has more than one count but fewer than ten. The gene calls are TRBV5-1 and TRBJ1-2; 7 bases match TRBD1. CDR1 and CDR2 from the germline V gene are SGHRS and YFSETQ. This CDR3 contains 14 residues. The V and J ends lost 7 bases and 8 bases, in that order; junction bases with no gene match: 14. In DNA form, the CDR3 reads TGCGCCAGCGGCGACCCCGACAGGGACGTAGGCTACACCTTC. It specifies CASGDPDRDVGYTF.